These 3 T cell receptor beta chains came from one sample sequenced in a study of T cells in Graves' hyperthyroidism and ophthalmopathy. TCR beta CDR3 regions were amplified from RNA transcripts. The HTBI primer set drove a first-round RT-PCR of the TCR CDR3. TCRdb reprocessed the multiplex PCR reads with MiXCR, giving one entry per CDR3 protein. The sample records 350,000 or so distinct CDR3 sequences, approximately 18% being singletons. Source material: blood. Receptor source: a middle-aged woman with Graves' ophthalmopathy.

This clonotype has at least ten counts. A much larger clonotype is one base distant, so this may be a read error. The chain couples TRBV6-1 to TRBJ1-1; D is undetermined. This CDR3 is built from 13 residues. Trimming pared 4 bases from V and 1 base from J, leaving 7 bases between. Germline V gene lookup returns CDR1 MNHNS and CDR2 SASEGT. CDR3 bases: TGTGCCAGCAGTGGACTGGGGAACACTGAAGCTTTCTTT. Its protein product is CASSGLGNTEAFF.

This clonotype was counted a few times. A read error is possible here, since a much larger clone lies one base away. The rearrangement joins TRBV30 to TRBJ1-1; perhaps TRBD1 as D (5 bases). CDR3 length: 13 amino acids. Germline-derived CDR1 and CDR2 are GTSNPN and SVGIG (reference sequence). CDR3 in amino acids: CALMGVSNIEAFF. CDR3 nucleotide sequence: TGTGCCTTAATGGGGGTCAGCAACATTGAAGCTTTCTTT.

At least ten counts were recorded for this clonotype. The chain uses TRBV7-2 and TRBJ2-6, with D uncertain. Trimming shortened V by 5 bases and J by 0 bases, and 14 bases separated the two germline ends. Germline loops: CDR1 SGHTA, CDR2 FQGNSA. This CDR3 is 17 amino acids long. Here the CDR3 DNA reads TGTGCCAGCAGCAATTACCCTCGTACCTCTGGGGCCAACGTCCTGACTTTC. Translating it yields CASSNYPRTSGANVLTF.